This TCR beta chain was retrieved from a study of shared clonotypes between healthy human individuals. Caucasian adults residing in Nashville, Tennessee made up all the donors. This CDR3 region has 15 residues. V lost 4 bases, J lost 1 base, and 14 bases lay in between. Germline values: CDR1 SGHRS, CDR2 YFSETQ. Study-level points and caveats: Shared clonotypes: 4.5% to 5% naive CD4, roughly 3.8% naive CD8, about 2.4% memory CD4, approximately 0.4% memory CD8.

Sequenced by immunoSEQ multiplex PCR; TCRdb stores in-frame clones only, minus some. The sample carries 900,000 to 1,200,000 clones, about 84% recorded once. Of note for this clone: What it recognizes is unknown.

The TCR sequence derives from a man between 18 and 35 years old in good health. Some clones in this sample may be carry-over from other donors' samples. The chain couples TRBV5-1 to TRBJ2-5, with D maybe TRBD1 (6 bases). The sequenced material came from memory CD4+ T cells from PBMCs. Subset given: CD45RA-negative fraction. The chain's CDR3 is CASSLQGWVQETQYF. CDR3 DNA sequence: TGCGCCAGCAGCCTACAGGGTTGGGTCCAAGAGACCCAGTACTTC.